Listed here is a single T cell receptor beta chain. These data are taken from a study of T cell changes during pregnancy in multiple sclerosis. TCRdb keeps only in-frame clones here, not all; method: immunoSEQ multiplex PCR. The repertoire holds roughly 57,000 clones, with 70% to 90% as singletons. Sample: peripheral blood, taken in the first trimester of pregnancy. The TCR comes from a female donor with multiple sclerosis, enrolled in a pregnancy study.

The CDR3 DNA sequence: TGTGCCAGCAGCTTGGATGGGACTAGCGGTACAGATACGCAGTATTTT. It yields the protein CASSLDGTSGTDTQYF. The gene calls are TRBV5-4 and TRBJ2-3; TRBD2 aligns across 11 bases. Germline values: CDR1 SGHNT, CDR2 YYREEE (reference sequence). The CDR3 length is 16 residues. Losses at the gene ends were 0 bases for V and 3 bases for J; bases not matched to a gene: 3. The variable domain in full, completed from reference TRBV5-4 and TRBJ2-3, reads ETGVTQSPTHLIKTRGQQVTLRCSSQSGHNTVSWYQQALGQGPQFIFQYYREEENGRGNFPPRFSGLQFPNYSSELNVNALELDDSALYLCASSLDGTSGTDTQYFGPGTRLTVL.